This record covers a single T cell receptor beta chain. The data were obtained in a study of cytomegalovirus exposure and HLA in healthy donors. PCR involved 60 Vbeta and 13 Jbeta primers. The repertoire was sequenced with immunoSEQ multiplex PCR; TCRdb's copy has only in-frame clones and lacks some. Seen here are about 150,000 clones, approximately 80% observed once, and the top ten hold 2.4%. Germline V lookup: CDR1 MGHRA, CDR2 YSYEKL. The CDR3 contains 15 residues. The sequence was collected from a male donor in good health and CMV-seronegative. The specimen sequenced was PBMCs. The chain joins TRBV4-1 to TRBJ2-5; D remains unclear. The closer fit of TRBJ2-7 to the DNA end suggests the J call may be wrong. The CDR3 nucleotides are TGCGCCAGCAGCCAAGCGACAATCGGCTCCTACGAGCAGTACTTC. The encoded protein is CASSQATIGSYEQYF.